The T cell receptor (beta chain) described here comes from a study of shared clonotypes between healthy human individuals. Germline lookup yields CDR1 WNHNN and CDR2 SYGVQD (reference sequence). The CDR3 is 15 amino acids. Losses at the gene ends were 5 bases for V and 3 bases for J; bases not matched to a gene: 6. Negatively enriched CD4+ T cells were divided by CD45RA into naive and memory. Whole-study findings and limits: Some naive CD4 clonotypes, 4% to 6%, turned up in common across four donors.

Sequenced by immunoSEQ multiplex PCR; TCRdb stores in-frame clones only, minus some. Seen here are over a million clones, around 95% observed once, and the top ten hold approximately 1%. As concerns this clone: The antigen is not known.

The chain joins TRBV10-1 to TRBJ1-1; 10 nucleotides align to TRBD1. This receptor was identified in a man aged 30-40 years in good health. The source material was naive CD4+ T cells sorted from blood. Sample subset: CD45RA+ positively selected. In DNA, the CDR3 is TGCGCCAGCAGTAAGACAGGGGGCGCAGACACTGAAGCTTTCTTT. Protein product: CASSKTGGADTEAFF.